A single sample gave rise to the 18 T cell receptor beta chains below, sequenced in a study of blood T cell repertoires in COVID-19. Profiled with immunoSEQ multiplex PCR; TCRdb holds only in-frame clones, not every one. The sample consists of 70,000 to 100,000 clones, 90% of them appearing once. The sample taken for sequencing was peripheral blood. Receptors originate from a man aged 60 to 69 with acute or convalescent COVID-19.

The rearrangement links TRBV11-1 to TRBJ2-2; 7 bases agree with TRBD1. The CDR3 is 16 residues long. CDR1 and CDR2 (germline): SGHAT, FQDESV (reference sequence). The V and J ends lost 5 bases and 5 bases, in that order; junction bases with no gene match: 11. The CDR3 here is CASSVRQGVNTGELFF. For the CDR3, the DNA is TGTGCCAGCAGCGTCAGGCAGGGGGTGAATACCGGGGAGCTGTTTTTT.

The rearrangement links TRBV27 to TRBJ2-7; 7 nucleotides line up with TRBD2. The CDR3 is 15 residues long. The V gene end was trimmed by 4 bases and the J gene end by 7 bases; junction bases not matched to a gene: 13. Germline lookup yields CDR1 MNHEY and CDR2 SMNVEV (reference sequence). CDR3 coding DNA: TGTGCCAGCAGTTCTCCGGGGGGAGGGGCGGGAGAGCAGTACTTC. Translation: CASSSPGGGAGEQYF.

The chain is built from TRBV20-1 and TRBJ2-1; 9 nucleotides match TRBD2. This CDR3 region has 12 residues. V shed 3 bases, J shed 13 bases, and the junction held 7 bases outside the gene matches. Germline CDR1 is DFQATT and CDR2 is SNEGSKA (reference sequence). CDR3 residues: CSASWREGTQFF. The CDR3 coding sequence is TGCAGTGCTAGTTGGCGGGAGGGTACTCAGTTCTTC.

The chain is built from TRBV19 and TRBJ1-1; weak D call: TRBD1 (6 bases). The germline V and J ends were trimmed by 5 bases and 6 bases, with 19 bases remaining between them. The CDR3 covers 15 residues. Germline V gene data show CDR1 as LNHDA and CDR2 as SQIVND (reference sequence). The CDR3 DNA sequence: TGTGCCAGTAGTCGGACCCCGGACAGTCACCCTGAAGCTTTCTTT. Translating it yields CASSRTPDSHPEAFF.

This chain's CDR3 is CASSLDPGGETQYF. The CDR3 bases are TGTGCCAGCAGCTTAGATCCAGGGGGGGAGACCCAGTACTTC. The V call is TRBV11-2, the J call TRBJ2-5, with TRBD1 as a possible D gene (7 bases). With 0 bases removed from V and 5 bases from J, the gap between germline ends came to 10 bases. The CDR3 is made up of 14 amino acids. CDR1 and CDR2 from the germline V gene are SGHAT and FQNNGV.

The chain combines TRBV20-1 with TRBJ2-5; 10 bases fit TRBD2. J was trimmed by 4 bases and V by 3 bases; bases with no gene match: 5. The CDR3 sequence is 14 residues long. Germline lookup yields CDR1 DFQATT and CDR2 SNEGSKA (reference sequence). The CDR3 sequence: CSASFLAGVETQYF. CDR3 DNA sequence: TGCAGTGCTAGTTTTCTAGCGGGAGTAGAGACCCAGTACTTC.

The chain links TRBV4-1 to TRBJ1-2; 10 nucleotides line up with TRBD1. Looked up from germline, CDR1 is MGHRA and CDR2 is YSYEKL. The ends lost 2 bases at V and 6 bases at J; junction bases unmatched: 3. This CDR3 spans 14 amino acids. The CDR3 DNA is TGCGCCAGCAGCCAACCCGGGACAGGGGATGGCTACACCTTC. Translating gives CASSQPGTGDGYTF.

In its sample, this clone was seen once. The V gene is TRBV9, the J gene TRBJ1-2; TRBD1 matches at 7 bases. Trimming at V came to 4 bases and at J to 8 bases, leaving 14 bases not matched to a gene. This CDR3 contains 15 residues. Looked up from germline, CDR1 is SGDLS and CDR2 is YYNGEE. The CDR3 loop reads CASSPRQGGGEGYTF. The CDR3 region has the DNA TGTGCCAGCAGCCCCCGACAGGGTGGAGGGGAGGGCTACACCTTC.

The rearrangement links TRBV9 to TRBJ1-2; D gene uncertain. Germline values: CDR1 SGDLS, CDR2 YYNGEE. The germline V and J ends were trimmed by 4 bases and 3 bases, with 16 bases remaining between them. The length of the CDR3 is 15 residues. The CDR3 protein is CASSPTPAEDYGYTF. The CDR3 DNA sequence: TGTGCCAGCAGCCCAACCCCGGCGGAGGACTATGGCTACACCTTC. The whole variable domain, remainder taken from reference TRBV9 and TRBJ1-2, is DSGVTQTPKHLITATGQRVTLRCSPRSGDLSVYWYQQSLDQGLQFLIQYYNGEERAKGNILERFSAQQFPDLHSELNLSSLELGDSALYFCASSPTPAEDYGYTFGSGTRLTVV.

The chain has TRBV5-5 and TRBJ2-1; 10 bases match TRBD2. Germline CDR1 is SGHKS and CDR2 is YYEKEE (reference sequence). There are 16 residues in the CDR3. Unmatched junction bases numbered 12, after V lost 4 bases and J lost 8 bases. DNA of the CDR3: TGTGCCAGCAGCCTACGGACTAGCGGATTTATGGATGAGCAGTTCTTC. This codes for CASSLRTSGFMDEQFF.

This sequence joins TRBV5-1 and TRBJ2-3; D call uncertain. The CDR3 contains 13 residues. V lost 0 bases, J lost 4 bases, and 6 bases lay in between. Germline V gene sequence: CDR1 SGHRS, CDR2 YFSETQ. The CDR3: CASSLVAPDTQYF. CDR3 DNA sequence: TGCGCCAGCAGCTTGGTAGCCCCAGATACGCAGTATTTT.

V usage is TRBV3-1 (or the pseudogene TRBV3-2) and J usage is TRBJ2-7; D may be TRBD2 (5 bases). V lost 4 bases to trimming and J lost 2 bases, with 9 bases between them. The CDR3 covers 13 residues. Germline V lookup: CDR1 LGHDT, CDR2 YNNKEL (reference sequence). The CDR3 coding sequence is TGTGCCAGCAGCCCACGGGGAGCCTACGAGCAGTACTTC. Protein sequence: CASSPRGAYEQYF.

The J gene is TRBJ1-3, the V gene TRBV4-3; possible D gene TRBD1, 5 bases. Trimming removed 3 bases at V and 1 base at J, with 10 bases between. This CDR3 spans 15 amino acids. Germline loops: CDR1 LGHNA, CDR2 YSLEER. CDR3 sequence: CASSQAPGSGNTIYF. As DNA, the CDR3 is TGCGCCAGCAGCCAGGCCCCAGGGTCTGGAAACACCATATATTTT.

This clone showed up just a few times. V is TRBV4-1 and J is TRBJ2-7; 10 nucleotides align to TRBD2. The CDR3 runs 13 residues. Germline loops: CDR1 MGHRA, CDR2 YSYEKL. J gave up 3 bases and V 6 bases, and 2 bases lay outside the gene matches. The CDR3 region is CASRLAGVYEQYF. For the CDR3, the DNA is TGCGCCAGCAGGCTAGCGGGAGTCTACGAGCAGTACTTC.

The V gene is TRBV11-1, the J gene TRBJ2-1; 12 bases match TRBD2. With V trimmed by 5 bases and J by 7 bases, 3 bases remained unmatched. The CDR3 sequence is 14 residues long. The germline gives CDR1 SGHAT, CDR2 FQDESV (reference sequence). CDR3 amino acids: CASSPGLAGNEQFF. The DNA for the CDR3 is TGTGCCAGCAGCCCCGGACTAGCGGGGAATGAGCAGTTCTTC.

The rearrangement joins TRBV7-2 to TRBJ2-4, with D possibly matching TRBD1 (5 bases). Germline CDR1 is SGHTA and CDR2 is FQGNSA. The CDR3 is 14 residues long. V was shortened by 5 bases and J by 4 bases, with 12 bases between the two germline ends. The CDR3 DNA reads TGTGCCAGCAGCCCCGGACATAAAAAAAACATTCAGTACTTC. Protein sequence: CASSPGHKKNIQYF.

The gene calls are TRBV10-3 and TRBJ1-1; no reliable D call. Per the germline V gene, CDR1 is ENHRY and CDR2 is SYGVKD. The CDR3 spans 13 residues. V lost 6 bases, J lost 4 bases, and 12 bases lay in between. The CDR3 protein is CAISQQMPTEAFF. CDR3 in DNA: TGTGCCATCAGCCAACAAATGCCCACTGAAGCTTTCTTT.

This chain links TRBV12-5 with TRBJ2-7; no reliable D call. V was pared by 2 bases and J by 6 bases, with 5 bases between. The CDR3 is made up of 11 amino acids. The germline V gene encodes CDR1 LGHNT and CDR2 FRNRAP. CDR3 sequence: CASGLIREQYF. CDR3 nucleotides: TGTGCTAGTGGTTTGATCCGCGAGCAGTACTTC. Together with reference TRBV12-5 and TRBJ2-7, the CDR3 gives the full variable domain: DARVTQTPRHKVTEMGQEVTMRCQPILGHNTVFWYRQTMMQGLELLAYFRNRAPLDDSGMPKDRFSAEMPDATLATLKIQPSEPRDSAVYFCASGLIREQYFGPGTRLTVT.